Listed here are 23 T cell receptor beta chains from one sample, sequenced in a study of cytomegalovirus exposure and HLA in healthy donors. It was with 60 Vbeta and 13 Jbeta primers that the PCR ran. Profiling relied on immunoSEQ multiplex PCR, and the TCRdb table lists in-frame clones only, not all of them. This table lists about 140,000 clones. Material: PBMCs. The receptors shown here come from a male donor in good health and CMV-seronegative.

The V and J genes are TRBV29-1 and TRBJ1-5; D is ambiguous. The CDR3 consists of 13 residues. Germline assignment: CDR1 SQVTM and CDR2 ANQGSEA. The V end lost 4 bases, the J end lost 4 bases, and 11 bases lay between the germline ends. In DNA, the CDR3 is TGCAGCGTTGGGTCCAAGGAGAATCAGCCCCAGCATTTT. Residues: CSVGSKENQPQHF.

CDR3 DNA sequence: TGTGCCAGCAGCTTAGCCAGGCGGGGGGTATACAATGAGCAGTTCTTC. Translated: CASSLARRGVYNEQFF. The V gene is TRBV11-1, the J gene TRBJ2-1, with 8 nucleotides matching TRBD2. Germline CDR1 is SGHAT and CDR2 is FQDESV (reference sequence). The CDR3 loop spans 16 amino acids. V was clipped by 0 bases and J by 4 bases; unmatched bases: 5.

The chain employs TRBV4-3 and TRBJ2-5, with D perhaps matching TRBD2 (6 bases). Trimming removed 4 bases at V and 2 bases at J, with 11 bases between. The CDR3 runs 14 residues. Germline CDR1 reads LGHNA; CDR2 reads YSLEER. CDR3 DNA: TGCGCCAGCAGCCCCGCGGGACGGCAAGAGACCCAGTACTTC. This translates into CASSPAGRQETQYF.

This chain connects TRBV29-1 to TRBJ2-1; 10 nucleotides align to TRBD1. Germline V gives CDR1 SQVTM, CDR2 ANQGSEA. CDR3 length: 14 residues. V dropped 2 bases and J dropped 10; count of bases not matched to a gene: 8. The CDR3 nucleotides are TGCAGCGTTGAATTTATGACAGGGGGCGGCGAGCAGTTCTTC. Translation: CSVEFMTGGGEQFF.

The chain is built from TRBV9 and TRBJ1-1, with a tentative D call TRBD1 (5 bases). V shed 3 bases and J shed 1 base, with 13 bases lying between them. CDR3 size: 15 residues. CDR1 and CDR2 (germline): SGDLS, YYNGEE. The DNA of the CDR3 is TGTGCCAGCAGCGCGCACCTGACAGCGAACACTGAAGCTTTCTTT. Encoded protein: CASSAHLTANTEAFF. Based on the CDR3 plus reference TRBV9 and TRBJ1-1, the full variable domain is DSGVTQTPKHLITATGQRVTLRCSPRSGDLSVYWYQQSLDQGLQFLIQYYNGEERAKGNILERFSAQQFPDLHSELNLSSLELGDSALYFCASSAHLTANTEAFFGQGTRLTVV.

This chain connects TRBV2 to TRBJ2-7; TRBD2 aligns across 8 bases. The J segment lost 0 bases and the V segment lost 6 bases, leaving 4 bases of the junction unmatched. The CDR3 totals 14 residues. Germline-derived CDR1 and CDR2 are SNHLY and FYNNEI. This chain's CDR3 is CASRAGGSSYEQYF. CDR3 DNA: TGTGCCAGCAGGGCGGGAGGCAGCTCCTACGAGCAGTACTTC.

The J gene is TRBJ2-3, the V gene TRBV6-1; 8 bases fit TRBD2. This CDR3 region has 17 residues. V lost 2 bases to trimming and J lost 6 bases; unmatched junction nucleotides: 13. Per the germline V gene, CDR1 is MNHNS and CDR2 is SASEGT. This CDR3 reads CASSENGLAGSLDTQYF. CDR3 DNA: TGTGCCAGCAGTGAAAACGGACTAGCCGGGTCGTTGGATACGCAGTATTTT.

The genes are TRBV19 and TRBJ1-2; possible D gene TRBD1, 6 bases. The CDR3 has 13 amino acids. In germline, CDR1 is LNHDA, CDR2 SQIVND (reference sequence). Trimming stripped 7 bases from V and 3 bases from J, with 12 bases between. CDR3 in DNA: TGTGCCAGTACCGAGGGGGGGGACTATGGCTACACCTTC. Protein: CASTEGGDYGYTF.

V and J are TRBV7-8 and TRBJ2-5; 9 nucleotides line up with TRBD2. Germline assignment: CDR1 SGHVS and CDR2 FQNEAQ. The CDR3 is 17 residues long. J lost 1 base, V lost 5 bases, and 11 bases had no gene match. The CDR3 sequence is CASSISRAGGLQETQYF. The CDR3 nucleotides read TGTGCCAGCAGCATTTCAAGGGCGGGAGGGCTCCAAGAGACCCAGTACTTC.

The CDR3 sequence is CASSLVQGAYATNEKLFF. Here the CDR3 DNA reads TGTGCCAGCAGCTTGGTACAGGGGGCCTATGCAACTAATGAAAAACTGTTTTTT. This chain connects TRBV5-8 to TRBJ1-4; TRBD1 matches 9 bases. After removal of 0 bases from V and 0 bases from J, the junction contained 6 bases not matched to a gene. Germline lookup yields CDR1 SGHTS and CDR2 YDEGEE. CDR3 length: 18 residues.

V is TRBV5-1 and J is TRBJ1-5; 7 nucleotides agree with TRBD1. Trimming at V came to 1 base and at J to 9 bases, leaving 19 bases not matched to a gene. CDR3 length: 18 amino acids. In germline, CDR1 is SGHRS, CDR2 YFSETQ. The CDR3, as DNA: TGCGCCAGCAGCTTGCCATCGGACAGGTTGGGCGGATTTTCGCCCCAGCATTTT. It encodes CASSLPSDRLGGFSPQHF.

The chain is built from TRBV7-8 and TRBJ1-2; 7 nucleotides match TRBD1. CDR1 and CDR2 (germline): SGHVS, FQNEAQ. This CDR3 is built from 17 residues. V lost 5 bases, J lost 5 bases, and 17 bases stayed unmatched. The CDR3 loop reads CASSLGTAGGGFYGYTF. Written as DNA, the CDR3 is TGTGCCAGCAGCCTCGGGACAGCGGGAGGGGGATTTTATGGCTACACCTTC.

CDR3 coding DNA: TGTGCCACCGCGACAGGGAAAGTGCAGCCCCAGCATTTT. Protein sequence: CATATGKVQPQHF. V is TRBV19 and J is TRBJ1-5; 7 positions agree with TRBD1. This CDR3 region has 13 residues. Germline CDR1 and CDR2: LNHDA and SQIVND (reference sequence). Trimming took 10 bases from V and 7 from J; bases not matched to a gene: 10.

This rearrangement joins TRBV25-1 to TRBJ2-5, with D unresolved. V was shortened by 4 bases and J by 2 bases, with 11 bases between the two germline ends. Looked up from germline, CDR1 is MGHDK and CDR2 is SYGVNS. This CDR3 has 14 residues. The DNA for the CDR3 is TGTGCCAGCAGTGCAACAGCTATACAAGAGACCCAGTACTTC. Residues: CASSATAIQETQYF.

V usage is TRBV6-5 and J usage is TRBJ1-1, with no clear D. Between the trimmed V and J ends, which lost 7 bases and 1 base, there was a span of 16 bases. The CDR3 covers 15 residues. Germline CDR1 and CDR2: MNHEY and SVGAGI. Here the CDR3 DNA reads TGTGCCAGCACCGGGGAAGGTTTAGGGAACACTGAAGCTTTCTTT. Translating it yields CASTGEGLGNTEAFF.

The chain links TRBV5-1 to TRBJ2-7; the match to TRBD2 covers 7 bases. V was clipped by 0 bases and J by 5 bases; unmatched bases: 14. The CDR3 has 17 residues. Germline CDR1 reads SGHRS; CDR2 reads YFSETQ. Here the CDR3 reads CASSLGRVGRIPDEQYF. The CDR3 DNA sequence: TGCGCCAGCAGCTTGGGAAGGGTCGGGAGGATACCGGACGAGCAGTACTTC.

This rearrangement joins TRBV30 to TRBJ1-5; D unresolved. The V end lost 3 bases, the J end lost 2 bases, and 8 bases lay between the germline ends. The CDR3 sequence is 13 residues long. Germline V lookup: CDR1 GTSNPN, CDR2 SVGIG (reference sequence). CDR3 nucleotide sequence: TGTGCCTGGAGGGGGAGTCGCAATCAGCCCCAGCATTTT. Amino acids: CAWRGSRNQPQHF.

CDR3 protein: CASSGIDNPQGPTVHTF. Here the CDR3 DNA reads TGTGCCAGCAGCGGGATCGATAATCCCCAGGGGCCGACGGTTCACACCTTC. This chain joins TRBV9 and TRBJ1-2, with D possibly matching TRBD1 (6 bases). Per germline, CDR1 SGDLS and CDR2 YYNGEE. This CDR3 spans 17 amino acids. The germline V and J ends were trimmed by 3 bases and 12 bases, with 30 bases remaining between them.

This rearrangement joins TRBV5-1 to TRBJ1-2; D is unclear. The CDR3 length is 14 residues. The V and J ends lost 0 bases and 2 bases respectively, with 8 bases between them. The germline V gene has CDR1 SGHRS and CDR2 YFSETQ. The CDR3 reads CASSLDMLNYGYTF. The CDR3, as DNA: TGCGCCAGCAGCTTGGATATGTTGAACTATGGCTACACCTTC.

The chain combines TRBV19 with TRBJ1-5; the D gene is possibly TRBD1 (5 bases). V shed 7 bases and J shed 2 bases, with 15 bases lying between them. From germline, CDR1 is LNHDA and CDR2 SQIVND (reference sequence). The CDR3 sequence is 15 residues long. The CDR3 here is CASTRLLGGNQPQHF. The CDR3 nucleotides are TGTGCCAGTACCCGGCTGTTAGGGGGCAATCAGCCCCAGCATTTT.

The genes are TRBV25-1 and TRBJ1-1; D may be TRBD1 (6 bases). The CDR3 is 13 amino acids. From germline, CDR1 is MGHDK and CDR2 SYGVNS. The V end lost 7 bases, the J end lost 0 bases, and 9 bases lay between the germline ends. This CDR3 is CASIGQMNTEAFF. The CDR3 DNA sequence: TGTGCCAGCATCGGACAGATGAACACTGAAGCTTTCTTT.

The CDR3 spells CASSLTSGTQYF. CDR3 DNA: TGTGCCAGTAGTCTTACGTCGGGGACCCAGTACTTC. The chain combines TRBV19 with TRBJ2-5; D remains ambiguous. Germline CDR1 reads LNHDA; CDR2 reads SQIVND (reference sequence). Trimming took 5 bases from V and 7 from J, leaving 11 bases between them. This CDR3 has 12 residues.

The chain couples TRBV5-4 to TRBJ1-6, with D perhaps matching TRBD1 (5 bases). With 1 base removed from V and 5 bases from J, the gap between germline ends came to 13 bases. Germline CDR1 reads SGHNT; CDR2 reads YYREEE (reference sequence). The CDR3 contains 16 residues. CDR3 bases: TGTGCCAGCAGCTTGTTTCGGGGGAGGAATAATTCACCCCTCCACTTT. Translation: CASSLFRGRNNSPLHF.